The source of this T cell receptor beta chain is a study of metastatic and nonmetastatic thyroid tumors. Study-wide background: Repertoire comparisons spanned blood and tumor or nodule tissue from malignant and benign thyroid patients.

Regarding the study as a whole: For both blood and tumor, malignant thyroid tumors reportedly showed significantly higher TCR beta diversity than benign nodules did.

Trimming pared 5 bases from V and 2 bases from J, leaving 11 bases between. The germline CDR1 and CDR2 sequences are SGHTA and FQGNSA. The CDR3 sequence is 14 residues long. This clone was seen a handful of times. Its antigen is unknown. Thyroid surgery had not been preceded by any treatment in any patient. Authors' methods: To classify distant metastasis in papillary thyroid cancer, a model was built from CDR3 differences across clinicopathological groups. TCRdb reprocessed the PCR reads via MiXCR. Here the V and J calls rest on TCRdb's processing, not on the authors' analysis. Altogether about 13,000 clones are present, about 30% being singletons, with the ten largest covering around 12%.

V is TRBV7-2 and J is TRBJ2-3, with D perhaps matching TRBD2 (6 bases). The sample comprised tumor tissue. The source of this sequence is a male donor with papillary thyroid cancer or a benign thyroid nodule (not recorded which). Some clones in this sample may be carry-over from other donors' samples. DNA of the CDR3: TGTGCCAGCAGCCGACTAGATTACACAGATACGCAGTATTTT. It specifies CASSRLDYTDTQYF.